This T cell receptor beta chain was sequenced for a study of T-cell reconstitution after alpha-beta-depleted transplantation in children. This CDR3 is 15 amino acids long. V was pared by 0 bases and J by 0 bases, with 6 bases between. Germline CDR1 LGHNA, CDR2 YSLEER. Unique molecular identifiers were incorporated during preparation of the TCRbeta library. TCRdb called the PCR reads again in MiXCR, with one record for every CDR3 protein. The sample consists of 70,000 to 95,000 distinct CDR3 sequences, 9% to 15% of them appearing once. This clonotype was counted ten times or more. Sequences were derived from PBMCs from the stem cell graft donor, sampled from the stem cell graft. The rearrangement joins TRBV4-3 to TRBJ1-5; D uncertain. This clonotype originated in a human donor who donated a stem cell graft to a child with inherited bone marrow failure. The CDR3 DNA is TGCGCCAGCAGCCAAGAGGAAGGTAGCAATCAGCCCCAGCATTTT. Encoded protein: CASSQEEGSNQPQHF.